This TCR beta chain was found in a study of shared clonotypes between healthy human individuals. Study outcomes and limitations: How much donors shared clonotypes was expected to be affected by sequencing depth.

Some clones are missing from TCRdb's copy, which holds only in-frame ones; the method was immunoSEQ multiplex PCR. Among 650,000 to 800,000 clones, around 92% were seen once, and the ten largest hold 24%. CD45RO-negative cells were positively selected for CCR7, leaving out terminally differentiated effector memory CD45RA+ cells. Regarding this clone: The antigen is undetermined.

The CDR3 is made up of 15 amino acids. V lost 2 bases and J lost 12, with 21 bases in between. Germline V gene sequence: CDR1 SGDLS, CDR2 YYNGEE. The clonotype comes from a man aged 25 to 40 in good health. The material sequenced was naive CD8+ T cells sorted from blood. The chain employs TRBV9 and TRBJ2-1; possible D gene TRBD1, 6 bases. The CDR3 protein is CASSVEGDPSWGQFF. The CDR3 DNA reads as TGTGCCAGCAGCGTCGAGGGGGACCCTTCGTGGGGGCAGTTCTTC. The whole variable domain, filled in from reference TRBV9 and TRBJ2-1, reads DSGVTQTPKHLITATGQRVTLRCSPRSGDLSVYWYQQSLDQGLQFLIQYYNGEERAKGNILERFSAQQFPDLHSELNLSSLELGDSALYFCASSVEGDPSWGQFFGPGTRLTVL.